This TCR beta chain was observed in a study of OX40 agonist ivuxolimab in advanced cancers. Turning to the study itself: Ivuxolimab, an agonistic anti-OX40 (CD134) antibody, was given to patients. General study findings and limits: Partial responders receiving 0.1-3.0 mg/kg showed among the lowest clonal expansion.

This table comes from immunoSEQ multiplex PCR, and its TCRdb copy is limited to in-frame clones, with some not included. The sample lists around 150,000 clones; about 93% were seen once. On this clone: Its antigen is unknown.

Sampling times: baseline, cycle 4 day 1, cycle 7 day 1. Trimming removed 7 bases from V and 7 bases from J; junction bases left unmatched: 6. CDR3 length: 15 amino acids. CDR1 is ENHRY, CDR2 SYGVKD, per germline. This rearrangement joins TRBV10-3 to TRBJ2-3; 15 bases align to TRBD2. The receptor was derived from an adult with an advanced solid tumor such as melanoma, head and neck, liver or kidney cancer. Sequences were derived from CD4+ or CD8+ T cells sorted from blood, sampled in a trial of the OX40 agonist ivuxolimab. The CDR3 sequence is CAITRTSGRGNTQYF. The CDR3 DNA reads as TGTGCCATCACCAGGACTAGCGGGAGGGGAAATACGCAGTATTTT.